This entry features one TCR beta chain sequence. The antigen is not known. This record comes from a study of CD8 T cells in Susac syndrome. The overall study: When blood was drawn, the patients with Susac syndrome were therapy-naive, on corticosteroids, or on intravenous immunoglobulin alone.

Recently defined diagnostic criteria classed the Susac syndrome patients as definite or probable. General study points: The authors acknowledged that their TCR sequencing and HLA analysis involved a relatively small number of individuals.

Germline V CDR1 and CDR2: SQVTM, ANQGSEA. The CDR3 has 14 residues. Trimming stripped 6 bases from V and 0 bases from J, with 11 bases between. The RNA, 0.5 to 1 ug, was put through reverse transcription using random hexamers. TCRdb ran MiXCR on the immunoSEQ multiplex PCR reads and lists one entry per CDR3 protein. The sample contains some 160,000 distinct CDR3 sequences, 94% of which appear only once. Material for sequencing was CD4+ T cells from PBMCs. The sequence came from a human donor with Susac syndrome. The chain links TRBV29-1 to TRBJ2-2; D remains unclear. Here the CDR3 DNA reads TGCAGCGTCGCTCGGCAGGCGAACACCGGGGAGCTGTTTTTT. Translated: CSVARQANTGELFF.